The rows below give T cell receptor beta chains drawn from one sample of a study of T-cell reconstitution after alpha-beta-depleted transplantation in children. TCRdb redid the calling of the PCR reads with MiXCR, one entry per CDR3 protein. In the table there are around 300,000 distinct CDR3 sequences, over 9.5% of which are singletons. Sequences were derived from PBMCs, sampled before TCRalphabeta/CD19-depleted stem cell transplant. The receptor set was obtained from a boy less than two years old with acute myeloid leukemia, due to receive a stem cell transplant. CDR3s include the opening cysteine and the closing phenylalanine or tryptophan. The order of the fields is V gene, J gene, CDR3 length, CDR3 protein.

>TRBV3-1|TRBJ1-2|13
CASSQDFGGGYTF
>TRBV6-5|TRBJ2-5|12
CASKDPGETQYF
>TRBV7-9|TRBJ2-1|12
CASSRRENEQFF
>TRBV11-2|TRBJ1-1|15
CASSLVMPMNTEAFF
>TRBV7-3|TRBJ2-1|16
CASSLNYASGAGEQFF
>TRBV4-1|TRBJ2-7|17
CASSQGFSGGQPYEQYF
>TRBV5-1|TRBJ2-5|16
CASRIFMTSGGETQYF
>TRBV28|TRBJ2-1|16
CASSFIPRQGGDEQFF
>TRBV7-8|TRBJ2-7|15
CASSLPGLASYEQYF
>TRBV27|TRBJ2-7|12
CASSLETGEQYF
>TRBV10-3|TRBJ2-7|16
CAISGYEGSPAYEQYF
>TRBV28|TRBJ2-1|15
CASSSGQISYNEQFF
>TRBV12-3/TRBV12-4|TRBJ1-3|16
CASSRWTGEYGNTIYF